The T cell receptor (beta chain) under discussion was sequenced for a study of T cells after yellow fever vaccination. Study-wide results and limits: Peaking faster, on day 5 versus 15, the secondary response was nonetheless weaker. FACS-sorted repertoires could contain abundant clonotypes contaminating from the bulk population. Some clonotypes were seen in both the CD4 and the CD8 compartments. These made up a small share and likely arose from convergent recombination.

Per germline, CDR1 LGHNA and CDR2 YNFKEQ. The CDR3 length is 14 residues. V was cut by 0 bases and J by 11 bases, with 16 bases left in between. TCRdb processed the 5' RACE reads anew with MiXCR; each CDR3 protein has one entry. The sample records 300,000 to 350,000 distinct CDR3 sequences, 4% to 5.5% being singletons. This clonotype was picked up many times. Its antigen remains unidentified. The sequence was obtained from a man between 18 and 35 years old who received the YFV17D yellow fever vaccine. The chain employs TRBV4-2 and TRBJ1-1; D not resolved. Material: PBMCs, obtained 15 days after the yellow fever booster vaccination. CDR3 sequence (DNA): TGTGCCAGCAGCCAAGAAACTGCCGCGATCTCCGCTTTCTTT. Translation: CASSQETAAISAFF.